Sequencing of this T cell receptor beta chain was carried out in a study of neurological immune-mediated disorders. The germline CDR1 and CDR2 sequences are SEHNR and FQNEAQ (reference sequence). This CDR3 comprises 13 residues. V lost 1 base, J lost 4 bases, and 8 bases lay in between. There are many counts of this clonotype. Synthesis of cDNA used 5'RACE (with 10-nucleotide random UMIs). TCRdb itself ran the 5' RACE reads through MiXCR, one entry per CDR3 protein. Here the sample spans more than 50,000 distinct CDR3 sequences, around 3.9% being singletons. Sequenced sample: PBMCs. This TCR derives from a man aged 25-40 years with multiple sclerosis. The chain couples TRBV7-9 to TRBJ2-7, with no clear D. For the CDR3, the DNA is TGTGCCAGCAGCTTAGATAATCGATACGAGCAGTACTTC. Protein: CASSLDNRYEQYF. The full variable domain, in which reference TRBV7-9 and TRBJ2-7 provide the parts outside the CDR3, is DTGVSQNPRHKITKRGQNVTFRCDPISEHNRLYWYRQTLGQGPEFLTYFQNEAQLEKSRLLSDRFSAERPKGSFSTLEIQRTEQGDSAMYLCASSLDNRYEQYFGPGTRLTVT.